These 15 T cell receptor beta chains came from one sample sequenced in a study of CD8 T cells in ankylosing spondylitis (dated by TCRdb to about 2017). Library prep was done by 5' RACE. TCRdb records Illumina HiSeq 2500 as the sequencer. TCRdb ran its own pipeline on the public reads, namely fastp trimming at Q25 and MiXCR clone calling, and kept in-frame beta chains. Rows with a matching CDR3 protein are joined into one entry that keeps the most common DNA and genes. The sample contains 250,000 or so distinct CDR3 sequences, over 9.5% of them found a single time. The ten largest make up 2.6% of the sample. The specimen was blood, either unsorted or a sorted T cell fraction (not recorded which). The source is a male donor with ankylosing spondylitis or in good health (not recorded which).

This clonotype was recorded at least ten times. The chain carries TRBV2 and TRBJ2-7, with D uncertain. Trimming shortened V by 3 bases and J by 1 base, and 10 bases separated the two germline ends. The CDR3 runs 14 residues. Germline V gene lookup returns CDR1 SNHLY and CDR2 FYNNEI. Here the CDR3 DNA reads TGTGCCAGCAGTGATCAGGCAGGTTCCTACGAGCAGTACTTC. It codes for CASSDQAGSYEQYF.

The chain links TRBV10-3 to TRBJ1-2; TRBD1 agrees at 7 bases. Germline loops: CDR1 ENHRY, CDR2 SYGVKD. The V and J ends lost 10 bases and 6 bases, in that order; junction bases with no gene match: 14. The CDR3 has 14 residues. The CDR3 DNA is TGTGCCACTTCTATCGGGACAGCGAGCAATGGCTACACCTTC. This encodes CATSIGTASNGYTF.

This clonotype occurred once. A much larger clone lies a single base off, so this may be a read error. This chain links TRBV5-1 with TRBJ1-2; TRBD1 matches 9 bases. This CDR3 contains 16 residues. Per germline, CDR1 SGHRS and CDR2 YFSETQ. The CDR3 loop is CATSLNGGTGNYGYTF. CDR3 DNA sequence: TGCGCCACCAGCTTAAATGGCGGGACAGGGAACTATGGCTACACCTTC.

Many counts were recorded for this clonotype. The rearrangement joins TRBV6-5 to TRBJ2-7; D is unclear. The CDR3 runs to 16 residues. Germline V gives CDR1 MNHEY, CDR2 SVGAGI. V lost 0 bases, J lost 2 bases, and 14 bases lay in between. The CDR3 loop is CASSYSRSIPTYEQYF. CDR3 in DNA: TGTGCCAGCAGTTACTCTCGGTCGATTCCTACCTACGAGCAGTACTTC.

The chain employs TRBV30 and TRBJ1-6; D is unresolved. The CDR3 is 12 amino acids. V was cut by 2 bases and J by 7 bases, with 6 bases left in between. The germline CDR1 and CDR2 sequences are GTSNPN and SVGIG (reference sequence). DNA for the CDR3: TGTGCCTGGAGTTCCCGGAATTCACCCCTCCACTTT. Amino acid sequence: CAWSSRNSPLHF.

This clonotype was detected ten times or more. The chain joins TRBV29-1 to TRBJ1-5, with D perhaps TRBD1 (6 bases). From germline, CDR1 is SQVTM and CDR2 ANQGSEA. This CDR3 is 13 amino acids long. V was cut by 5 bases and J by 4 bases, with 12 bases left in between. The CDR3 DNA reads TGCAGCGTTCGGGGGGGCAGTAATCAGCCCCAGCATTTT. Its translation is CSVRGGSNQPQHF.

The chain has TRBV29-1 and TRBJ2-1, with 8 bases that match TRBD1. The CDR3 contains 13 residues. Germline V gene sequence: CDR1 SQVTM, CDR2 ANQGSEA. Losses at the gene ends were 4 bases for V and 8 bases for J; bases not matched to a gene: 7. The CDR3 bases are TGCAGCGTTGCCGGACAGGGAGGTGATGAGCAGTTCTTC. Protein: CSVAGQGGDEQFF.

This clonotype occurred many times. The V and J genes are TRBV25-1 and TRBJ2-7; D is unresolved. Trimming removed 8 bases from V and 0 bases from J, with 11 bases in between. CDR1 and CDR2 (germline): MGHDK, SYGVNS. The CDR3 runs 13 residues. CDR3 sequence (DNA): TGTGCCAGCTCACCTCAATTCTCCTACGAGCAGTACTTC. It is translated as CASSPQFSYEQYF.

J is TRBJ2-7 and V is TRBV29-1, with 11 bases lining up with TRBD1. CDR1 is SQVTM and CDR2 is ANQGSEA in the germline V gene. V shed 6 bases, J shed 3 bases, and the junction held 4 bases outside the gene matches. The CDR3 is made up of 13 amino acids. CDR3 DNA: TGCAGCGTGCCGGGACAGGGGGACTACGAGCAGTACTTC. Its protein is CSVPGQGDYEQYF.

This clonotype was picked up many times. The genes are TRBV20-1 and TRBJ2-2; no clear D gene. The CDR3 runs 11 residues. Trimming removed 2 bases from V and 7 bases from J, with 5 bases in between. CDR1 DFQATT and CDR2 SNEGSKA come from the germline V gene (reference sequence). Here the CDR3 DNA reads TGCAGTGCTAGAAACGGCGGGGAGCTGTTTTTT. It specifies CSARNGGELFF.

This clonotype was seen repeatedly, ten times or more. This chain links TRBV12-3 or TRBV12-4 with TRBJ2-2; TRBD2 matches 7 bases. The CDR3 has 16 amino acids. The J segment lost 4 bases and the V segment lost 3 bases, leaving 8 bases of the junction unmatched. CDR3 nucleotide sequence: TGTGCCAGCAGTTTTGGGACTAAAAGGGGCACCGGGGAGCTGTTTTTT. Amino acids: CASSFGTKRGTGELFF.

This clonotype was seen only a few times. This chain connects TRBV10-2 to TRBJ1-2; no reliable D call. Germline V gives CDR1 WSHSY, CDR2 SAAADI. Trimming took off 7 bases at V and 0 bases at J, with 12 bases between the two ends. The CDR3 totals 14 residues. This chain's CDR3 is CASTLTYSNYGYTF. CDR3 sequence (DNA): TGCGCCAGCACTTTGACGTACTCTAACTATGGCTACACCTTC.

At least ten counts were recorded for this clonotype. V is TRBV7-6 and J is TRBJ2-3, with TRBD1 matching 9 bases. Trimming at V came to 3 bases and at J to 5 bases, leaving 6 bases not matched to a gene. The CDR3 runs 15 residues. The V gene's germline CDR1 is SGHVS and CDR2 FNYEAQ. CDR3 sequence reads: CASSFGQGREDTQYF. In DNA form, the CDR3 reads TGTGCCAGCAGCTTCGGACAGGGGCGGGAAGATACGCAGTATTTT.

This chain uses TRBV6-5 with TRBJ1-1, with a possible D match to TRBD1 (6 bases). V was pared by 6 bases and J by 11 bases, with 16 bases between. Per the germline V gene, CDR1 is MNHEY and CDR2 is SVGAGI. The CDR3 sequence is 12 residues long. The CDR3 here is CASRRKRGGAFF. Here the CDR3 DNA reads TGTGCCAGCAGACGAAAGAGGGGGGGGGCTTTCTTT.

This clonotype showed up just a few times. J is TRBJ2-5 and V is TRBV2, with D possibly TRBD2 on 6 matching bases. The CDR3 extends over 17 amino acids. Trimming took 5 bases from V and 0 from J, leaving 19 bases between them. Germline V gives CDR1 SNHLY, CDR2 FYNNEI. CDR3 sequence: CASSHNPGLEYQETQYF. As DNA, the CDR3 is TGTGCCAGCAGTCATAACCCGGGACTGGAGTACCAAGAGACCCAGTACTTC.